This T cell receptor (beta chain) was observed in a study of blood T cell repertoires in COVID-19. About the research overall: Researchers got acute and convalescent COVID-19 samples from the United States, Italy and Spain.

Sequenced by immunoSEQ multiplex PCR; TCRdb stores in-frame clones only, minus some. The data show about 70,000 clones, 79% seen once. CDR3 length: 16 amino acids. Per germline, CDR1 PRHDT and CDR2 FYEKMQ (reference sequence). Trimming removed 5 bases from V and 1 base from J, with 12 bases in between. The clonotype was recovered from a woman aged 55-70 years with acute or convalescent COVID-19. The chain recombines TRBV13 with TRBJ1-6, with a possible D match to TRBD1 (5 bases). Sequenced material: peripheral blood. DNA of the CDR3: TGTGCCAGCAGCCCTGAACGGGGGTCCTATAATTCACCCCTCCACTTT. Encoded protein: CASSPERGSYNSPLHF.